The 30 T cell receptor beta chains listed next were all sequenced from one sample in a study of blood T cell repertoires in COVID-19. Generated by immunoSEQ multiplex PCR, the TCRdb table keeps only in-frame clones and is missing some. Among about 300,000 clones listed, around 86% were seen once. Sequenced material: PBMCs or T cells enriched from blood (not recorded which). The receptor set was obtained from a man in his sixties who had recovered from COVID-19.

The CDR3 coding sequence is TGTGCCAGCAGGGACACTCGTAACTATGGCTACACCTTC. Amino acids: CASRDTRNYGYTF. The gene calls are TRBV6-5 and TRBJ1-2; possibly TRBD1 for D (5 bases). Germline CDR1 and CDR2: MNHEY and SVGAGI. The CDR3 has 13 amino acids. Trimming stripped 6 bases from V and 1 base from J, with 9 bases between.

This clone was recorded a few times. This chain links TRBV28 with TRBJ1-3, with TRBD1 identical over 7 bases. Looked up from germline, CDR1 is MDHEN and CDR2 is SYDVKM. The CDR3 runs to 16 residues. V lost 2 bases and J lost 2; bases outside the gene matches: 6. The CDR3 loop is CASSLIRGEPGNTIYF. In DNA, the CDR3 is TGTGCCAGCAGTTTAATCAGGGGGGAACCTGGAAACACCATATATTTT.

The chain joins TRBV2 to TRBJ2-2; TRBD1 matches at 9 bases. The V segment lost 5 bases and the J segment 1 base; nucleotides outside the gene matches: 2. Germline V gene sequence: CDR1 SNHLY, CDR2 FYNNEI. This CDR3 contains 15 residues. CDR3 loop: CASSKGQGNTGELFF. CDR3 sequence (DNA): TGTGCCAGCAGTAAGGGACAGGGGAACACCGGGGAGCTGTTTTTT.

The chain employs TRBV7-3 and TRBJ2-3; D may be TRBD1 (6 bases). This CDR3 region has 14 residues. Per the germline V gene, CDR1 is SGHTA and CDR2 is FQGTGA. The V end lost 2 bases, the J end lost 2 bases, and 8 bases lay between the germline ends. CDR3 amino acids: CASSLAGATDTQYF. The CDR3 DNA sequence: TGTGCCAGCAGCTTAGCAGGGGCCACAGATACGCAGTATTTT.

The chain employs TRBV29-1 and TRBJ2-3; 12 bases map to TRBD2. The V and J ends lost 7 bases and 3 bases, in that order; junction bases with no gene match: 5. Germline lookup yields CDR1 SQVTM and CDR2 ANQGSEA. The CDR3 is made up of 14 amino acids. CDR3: CSESGTSGTDTQYF. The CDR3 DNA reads TGCAGCGAGTCCGGGACTAGCGGGACAGATACGCAGTATTTT.

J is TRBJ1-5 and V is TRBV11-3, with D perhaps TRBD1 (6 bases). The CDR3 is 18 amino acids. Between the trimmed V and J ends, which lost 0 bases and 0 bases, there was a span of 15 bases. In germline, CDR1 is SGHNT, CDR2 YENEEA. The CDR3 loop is CASSLDRAGEYSNQPQHF. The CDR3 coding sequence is TGTGCCAGCAGCTTAGATAGGGCAGGGGAGTATAGCAATCAGCCCCAGCATTTT.

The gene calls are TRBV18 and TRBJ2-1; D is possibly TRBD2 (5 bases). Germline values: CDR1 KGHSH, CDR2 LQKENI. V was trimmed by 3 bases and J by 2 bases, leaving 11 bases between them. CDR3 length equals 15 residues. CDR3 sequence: CASSPPTGTYNEQFF. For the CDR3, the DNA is TGTGCCAGCTCACCTCCGACGGGGACCTACAATGAGCAGTTCTTC.

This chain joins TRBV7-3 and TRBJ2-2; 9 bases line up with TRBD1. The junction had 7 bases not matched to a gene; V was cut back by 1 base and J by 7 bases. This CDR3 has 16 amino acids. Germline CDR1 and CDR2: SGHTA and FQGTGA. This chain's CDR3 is CASSLNTGGEVGELFF. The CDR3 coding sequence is TGTGCCAGCAGCTTAAATACAGGGGGCGAGGTCGGGGAGCTGTTTTTT.

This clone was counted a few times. The CDR3 reads CASSLRLLASIDEQFF. CDR3 sequence (DNA): TGCGCCAGCAGCTTACGCCTACTAGCGTCGATCGATGAGCAGTTCTTC. This sequence joins TRBV5-1 and TRBJ2-1; TRBD2 matches 7 bases. Germline V gene lookup returns CDR1 SGHRS and CDR2 YFSETQ. This CDR3 spans 16 amino acids. V shed 2 bases, J shed 8 bases, and the junction held 13 bases outside the gene matches.

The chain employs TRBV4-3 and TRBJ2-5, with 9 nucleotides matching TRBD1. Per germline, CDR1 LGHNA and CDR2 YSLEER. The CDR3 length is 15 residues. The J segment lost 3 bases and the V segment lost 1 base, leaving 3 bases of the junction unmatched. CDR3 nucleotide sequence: TGCGCCAGCAGCCAAGTCGGGGACAGGGAAGAGACCCAGTACTTC. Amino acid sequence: CASSQVGDREETQYF.

The CDR3 region is CASRSTGVVGYTF. CDR3 coding DNA: TGTGCCAGCAGATCGACAGGGGTGGTTGGCTACACCTTC. V gene TRBV5-4 combines with J gene TRBJ1-2; 8 bases map to TRBD1. The CDR3 consists of 13 residues. V shed 5 bases and J 7 bases; nucleotides not matched to a gene: 7. Germline V gives CDR1 SGHNT, CDR2 YYREEE (reference sequence).

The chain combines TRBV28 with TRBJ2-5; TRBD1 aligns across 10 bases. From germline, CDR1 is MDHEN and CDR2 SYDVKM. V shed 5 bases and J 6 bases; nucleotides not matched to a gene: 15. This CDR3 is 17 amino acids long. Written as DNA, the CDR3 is TGTGCCAGCAGTCCGCCCTACGGGACAGGGGTCAGGAAGACCCAGTACTTC. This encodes CASSPPYGTGVRKTQYF.

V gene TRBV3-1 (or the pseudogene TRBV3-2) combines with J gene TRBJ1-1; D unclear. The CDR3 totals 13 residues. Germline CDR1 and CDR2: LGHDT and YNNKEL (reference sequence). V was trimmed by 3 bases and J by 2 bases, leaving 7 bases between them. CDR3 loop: CASSQEGNTEAFF. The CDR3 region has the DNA TGTGCCAGCAGCCAGGAGGGCAACACTGAAGCTTTCTTT.

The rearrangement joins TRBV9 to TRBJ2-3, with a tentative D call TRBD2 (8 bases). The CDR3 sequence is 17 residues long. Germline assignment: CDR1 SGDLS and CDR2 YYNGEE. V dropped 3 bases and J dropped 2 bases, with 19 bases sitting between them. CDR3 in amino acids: CASSARGLAGNTDTQYF. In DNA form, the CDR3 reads TGTGCCAGCAGCGCTAGGGGGCTAGCGGGTAACACAGATACGCAGTATTTT.

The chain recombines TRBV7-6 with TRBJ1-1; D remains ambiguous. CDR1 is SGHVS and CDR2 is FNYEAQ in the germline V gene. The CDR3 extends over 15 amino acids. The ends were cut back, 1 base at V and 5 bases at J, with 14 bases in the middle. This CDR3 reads CASSLVGHTQTEAFF. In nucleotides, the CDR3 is TGTGCCAGCAGCTTAGTTGGGCACACGCAAACTGAAGCTTTCTTT.

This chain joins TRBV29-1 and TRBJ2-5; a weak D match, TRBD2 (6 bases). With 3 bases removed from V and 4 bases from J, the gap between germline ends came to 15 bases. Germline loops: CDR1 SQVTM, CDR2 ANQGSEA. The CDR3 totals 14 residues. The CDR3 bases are TGCAGCGTTGAGGGGGGACTGGTGGGAGAGACCCAGTACTTC. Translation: CSVEGGLVGETQYF.

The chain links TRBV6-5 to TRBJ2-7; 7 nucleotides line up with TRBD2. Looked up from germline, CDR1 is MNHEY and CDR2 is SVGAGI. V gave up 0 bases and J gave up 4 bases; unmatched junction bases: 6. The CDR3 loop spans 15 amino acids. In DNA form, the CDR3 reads TGTGCCAGCAGTTACTCTGGCGGGGAGGGATACGAGCAGTACTTC. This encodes CASSYSGGEGYEQYF.

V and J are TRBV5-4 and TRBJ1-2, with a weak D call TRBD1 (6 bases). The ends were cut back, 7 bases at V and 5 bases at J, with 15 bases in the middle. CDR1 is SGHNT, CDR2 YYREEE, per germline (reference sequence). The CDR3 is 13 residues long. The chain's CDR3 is CASCRDNMYGYTF. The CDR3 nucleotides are TGTGCCAGCTGTCGGGACAATATGTATGGCTACACCTTC. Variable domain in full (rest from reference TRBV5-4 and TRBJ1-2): ETGVTQSPTHLIKTRGQQVTLRCSSQSGHNTVSWYQQALGQGPQFIFQYYREEENGRGNFPPRFSGLQFPNYSSELNVNALELDDSALYLCASCRDNMYGYTFGSGTRLTVV.

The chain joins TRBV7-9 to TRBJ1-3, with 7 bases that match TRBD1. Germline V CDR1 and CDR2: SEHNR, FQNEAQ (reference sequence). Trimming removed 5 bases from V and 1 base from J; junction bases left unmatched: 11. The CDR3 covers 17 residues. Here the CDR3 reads CASSPTVRGASGNTIYF. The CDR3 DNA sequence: TGTGCCAGCAGCCCAACGGTCAGGGGGGCGTCTGGAAACACCATATATTTT.

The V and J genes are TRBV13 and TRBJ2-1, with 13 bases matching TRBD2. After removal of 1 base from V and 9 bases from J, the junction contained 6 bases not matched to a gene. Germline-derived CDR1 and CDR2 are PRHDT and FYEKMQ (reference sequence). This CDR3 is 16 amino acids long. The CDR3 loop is CASSLDLLAGGGEQFF. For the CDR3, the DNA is TGTGCCAGCAGCTTAGATCTACTAGCGGGAGGGGGTGAGCAGTTCTTC.

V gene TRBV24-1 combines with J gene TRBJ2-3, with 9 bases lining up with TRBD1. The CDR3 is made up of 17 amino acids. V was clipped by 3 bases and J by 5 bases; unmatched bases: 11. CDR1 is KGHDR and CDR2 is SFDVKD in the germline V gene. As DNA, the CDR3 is TGTGCCACCAGTGATCCCGGGACAGGGCTAAGAAAAGATACGCAGTATTTT. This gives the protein CATSDPGTGLRKDTQYF.

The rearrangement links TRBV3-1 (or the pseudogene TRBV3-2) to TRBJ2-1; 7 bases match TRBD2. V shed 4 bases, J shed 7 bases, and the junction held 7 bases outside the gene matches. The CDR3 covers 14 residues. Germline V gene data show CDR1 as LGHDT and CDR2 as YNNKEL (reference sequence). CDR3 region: CASSLRGEWNEQFF. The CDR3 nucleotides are TGTGCCAGCAGCCTCCGGGGGGAGTGGAATGAGCAGTTCTTC.

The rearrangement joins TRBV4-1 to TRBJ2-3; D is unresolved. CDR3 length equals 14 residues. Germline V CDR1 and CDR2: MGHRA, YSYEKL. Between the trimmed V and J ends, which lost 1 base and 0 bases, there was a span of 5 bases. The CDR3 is CASSQGTSTDTQYF. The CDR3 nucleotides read TGCGCCAGCAGCCAAGGTACAAGCACAGATACGCAGTATTTT.

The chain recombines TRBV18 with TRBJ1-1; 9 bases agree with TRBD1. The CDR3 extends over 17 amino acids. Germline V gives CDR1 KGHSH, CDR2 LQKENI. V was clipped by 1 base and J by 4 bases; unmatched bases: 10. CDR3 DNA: TGTGCCAGCTCACCACGTACACAGGGGGCTTATGGCACTGAAGCTTTCTTT. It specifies CASSPRTQGAYGTEAFF. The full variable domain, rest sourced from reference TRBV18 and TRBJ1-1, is NAGVMQNPRHLVRRRGQEARLRCSPMKGHSHVYWYRQLPEEGLKFMVYLQKENIIDESGMPKERFSAEFPKEGPSILRIQQVVRGDSAAYFCASSPRTQGAYGTEAFFGQGTRLTVV.

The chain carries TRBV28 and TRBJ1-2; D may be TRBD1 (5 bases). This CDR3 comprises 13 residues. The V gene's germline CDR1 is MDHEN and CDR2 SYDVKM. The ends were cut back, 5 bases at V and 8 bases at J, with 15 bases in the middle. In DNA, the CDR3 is TGTGCCAGCAGTCTCACAGGCTACGGCGGCTACACCTTC. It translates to CASSLTGYGGYTF.

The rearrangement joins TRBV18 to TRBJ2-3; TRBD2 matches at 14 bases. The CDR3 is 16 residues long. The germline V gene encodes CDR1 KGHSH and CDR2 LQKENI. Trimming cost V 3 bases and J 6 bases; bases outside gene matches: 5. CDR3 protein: CASSPGLAGVKDTQYF. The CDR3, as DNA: TGTGCCAGCTCACCGGGACTAGCGGGAGTCAAGGATACGCAGTATTTT.

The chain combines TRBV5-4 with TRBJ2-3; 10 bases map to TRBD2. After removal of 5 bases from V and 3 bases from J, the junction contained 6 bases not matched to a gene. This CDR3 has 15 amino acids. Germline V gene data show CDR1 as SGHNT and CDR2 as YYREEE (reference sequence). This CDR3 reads CASRRAGGPTDTQYF. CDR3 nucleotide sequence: TGTGCCAGCAGGCGAGCGGGAGGGCCTACAGATACGCAGTATTTT.

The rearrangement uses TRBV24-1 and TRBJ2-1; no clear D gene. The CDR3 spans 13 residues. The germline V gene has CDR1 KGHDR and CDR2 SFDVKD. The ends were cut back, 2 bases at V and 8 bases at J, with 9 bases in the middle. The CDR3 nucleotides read TGTGCCACCAGTGATTCAGATGACTATGAGCAGTTCTTC. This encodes CATSDSDDYEQFF.

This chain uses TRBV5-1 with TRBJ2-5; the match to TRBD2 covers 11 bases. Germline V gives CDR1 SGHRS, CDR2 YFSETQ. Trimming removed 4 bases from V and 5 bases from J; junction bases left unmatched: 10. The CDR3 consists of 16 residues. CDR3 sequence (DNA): TGCGCCAGCAGCCCTTTGACTAGCGGGAATGAGGAGACCCAGTACTTC. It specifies CASSPLTSGNEETQYF. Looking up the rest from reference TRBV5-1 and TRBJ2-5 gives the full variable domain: KAGVTQTPRYLIKTRGQQVTLSCSPISGHRSVSWYQQTPGQGLQFLFEYFSETQRNKGNFPGRFSGRQFSNSRSEMNVSTLELGDSALYLCASSPLTSGNEETQYFGPGTRLLVL.

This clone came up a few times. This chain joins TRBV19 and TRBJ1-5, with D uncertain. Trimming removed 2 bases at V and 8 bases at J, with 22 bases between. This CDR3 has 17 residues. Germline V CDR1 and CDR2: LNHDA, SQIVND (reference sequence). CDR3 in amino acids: CASSIPRDRRQGEPQHF. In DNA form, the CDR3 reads TGTGCCAGTAGTATACCCCGGGATAGGCGCCAAGGTGAGCCCCAGCATTTT. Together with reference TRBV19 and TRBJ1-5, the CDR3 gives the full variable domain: DGGITQSPKYLFRKEGQNVTLSCEQNLNHDAMYWYRQDPGQGLRLIYYSQIVNDFQKGDIAEGYSVSREKKESFPLTVTSAQKNPTAFYLCASSIPRDRRQGEPQHFGDGTRLSIL.